The rows below give T cell receptor beta chains drawn from one sample of a study of blood T cell repertoires in COVID-19. Data came from immunoSEQ multiplex PCR; TCRdb stores just in-frame clones and leaves some out. The sample yields some 230,000 clones, around 91% seen once. Sample: PBMCs or T cells enriched from blood (not recorded which). All receptors come from a woman younger than 35 in a cohort exposed to, infected with or recovered from COVID-19 (not recorded which). CDR3s include the opening cysteine and the closing phenylalanine or tryptophan. D genes are given only for firm matches. Clone size appears in some rows only: once, few, many, or a class for an expanded clone.

J,D,V,size,CDR3,DNA
TRBJ1-2,.,TRBV24-1,.,CATSDLDSRGYTF,TGTGCCACCAGTGATTTGGACAGCAGGGGCTACACCTTC
TRBJ1-1,.,TRBV7-9,.,CASSPGLTNTEAFF,TGTGCCAGCAGCCCAGGACTGACTAACACTGAAGCTTTCTTT
TRBJ2-3,.,TRBV27,.,CASIWSQGSTDTQYF,TGTGCCAGCATTTGGTCACAGGGAAGCACAGATACGCAGTATTTT
TRBJ1-5,.,TRBV2,.,CASSRDFNQPQHF,TGTGCCAGCAGTCGGGACTTCAATCAGCCCCAGCATTTT
TRBJ1-3,.,TRBV3-1/TRBV3-2,.,CASSQQLGASGNTIYF,TGTGCCAGCAGCCAACAATTGGGGGCCTCTGGAAACACCATATATTTT
TRBJ1-2,.,TRBV6-1,.,CASSGARAGMTYGYTF,TGTGCCAGCAGTGGGGCCCGGGCAGGGATGACCTATGGCTACACCTTC
TRBJ1-3,.,TRBV19,.,CASSTGQSGNTIYF,TGTGCCAGTAGTACTGGACAATCTGGAAACACCATATATTTT
TRBJ1-6,.,TRBV27,.,CASSSADGGYSPLHF,TGTGCCAGCAGTTCCGCAGACGGGGGATATTCACCCCTCCACTTT
TRBJ1-5,TRBD1,TRBV24-1,.,CATSESDREFQPQHF,TGTGCCACCAGTGAGTCGGACAGGGAGTTTCAGCCCCAGCATTTT
TRBJ2-1,TRBD2,TRBV6-5,.,CASSYSGLFYNEQFF,TGTGCCAGCAGTTACTCGGGACTATTCTACAATGAGCAGTTCTTC
TRBJ2-7,TRBD1,TRBV7-9,.,CASSPGGPSYEQYF,TGTGCCAGCAGCCCAGGGGGCCCCAGCTACGAGCAGTACTTC
TRBJ1-2,TRBD1,TRBV19,.,CASSIGGTAAEAYGYTF,TGTGCCAGTAGTATAGGTGGGACAGCAGCTGAGGCCTATGGCTACACCTTC
TRBJ2-3,.,TRBV5-1,.,CASSQTTGSGDTQYF,TGCGCCAGCAGCCAAACAACAGGGTCCGGAGATACGCAGTATTTT
TRBJ1-1,.,TRBV5-1,.,CASSSASVEAEAFF,TGCGCCAGCAGCAGTGCGTCCGTGGAGGCTGAAGCTTTCTTT
TRBJ1-2,TRBD1,TRBV4-2,.,CASSPPGTGGLGYTF,TGTGCCAGCAGCCCTCCAGGGACAGGGGGCCTTGGCTACACCTTC
TRBJ1-2,.,TRBV6-5,.,CASSYSLYYGYTF,TGTGCCAGCAGTTACTCCCTCTACTATGGCTACACCTTC
TRBJ2-3,TRBD1,TRBV7-9,.,CASSLQGELTDTQYF,TGTGCCAGCAGCTTGCAGGGGGAGCTCACAGATACGCAGTATTTT
TRBJ2-1,TRBD1,TRBV18,.,CASSPRQGAVNEQFF,TGTGCCAGCTCACCTAGGCAGGGGGCCGTCAATGAGCAGTTCTTC
TRBJ1-2,.,TRBV21-1,.,CASFPKGAANYGYTF,TGTGCCAGCTTCCCCAAAGGGGCGGCTAACTATGGCTACACCTTC
TRBJ2-1,.,TRBV14,.,CASSRGANYNEQFF,TGTGCCAGCAGCCGGGGAGCCAATTACAATGAGCAGTTCTTC
TRBJ1-2,.,TRBV5-6,.,CASNRETYGYTF,TGTGCCAGTAACCGGGAGACCTATGGCTACACCTTC
TRBJ2-7,TRBD2,TRBV5-6,.,CASSISGIPYEQYF,TGTGCCAGCAGCATTAGCGGGATACCCTACGAGCAGTACTTC
TRBJ1-5,TRBD1,TRBV3-1/TRBV3-2,.,CASSQVFGTAPVHF,TGTGCCAGCAGCCAAGTCTTCGGGACAGCACCCGTGCATTTT
TRBJ2-1,.,TRBV27,.,CASSPSGTYNEQFF,TGTGCCAGCAGCCCCTCGGGGACATACAATGAGCAGTTCTTC
TRBJ1-6,.,TRBV11-2,.,CASSLDRWNSPLHF,TGTGCCAGCAGCTTAGACAGGTGGAATTCACCCCTCCACTTT
TRBJ2-7,.,TRBV11-2,.,CASSPRDNSYEQYF,TGTGCCAGCAGCCCAAGGGACAACTCCTACGAGCAGTACTTC
TRBJ1-2,TRBD1,TRBV6-5,.,CASSLGTVYGYTF,TGTGCCAGCAGTCTTGGGACAGTCTATGGCTACACCTTC
TRBJ2-1,TRBD1,TRBV7-9,.,CASSRGQVMRLGEDEQFF,TGTGCCAGCAGCCGCGGACAGGTGATGCGCTTAGGTGAGGATGAGCAGTTCTTC
TRBJ2-1,.,TRBV14,.,CASSHVLIGGSYNEQFF,TGTGCCAGCAGCCATGTACTGATCGGTGGCTCCTACAATGAGCAGTTCTTC
TRBJ1-4,.,TRBV28,once,CASQGLGEKLFF,TGTGCCAGTCAGGGGCTGGGAGAAAAACTGTTTTTT
TRBJ1-1,TRBD1,TRBV5-1,.,CASSLGQGSMNTEAFF,TGCGCCAGCAGCTTGGGACAGGGGAGCATGAACACTGAAGCTTTCTTT
TRBJ1-5,.,TRBV5-1,.,CASSPGGSRNQPQHF,TGCGCCAGCAGCCCGGGTGGCAGTCGCAATCAGCCCCAGCATTTT
TRBJ2-5,TRBD2,TRBV27,.,CASSQTSGNQETQYF,TGTGCCAGCAGTCAGACTAGCGGGAACCAAGAGACCCAGTACTTC
TRBJ2-5,.,TRBV6-6,.,CASSWLGGREETQYF,TGTGCCAGCAGTTGGCTTGGGGGCCGAGAAGAGACCCAGTACTTC
TRBJ1-1,.,TRBV5-4,.,CASRPARETNTEAFF,TGTGCCAGCCGTCCAGCAAGGGAGACGAACACTGAAGCTTTCTTT
TRBJ1-4,.,TRBV3-1/TRBV3-2,.,CASSQVQGSEKLFF,TGTGCCAGCAGCCAAGTCCAGGGTAGCGAAAAACTGTTTTTT
TRBJ2-1,.,TRBV9,once,CASSVSSGTYNEQFF,TGTGCCAGCAGCGTATCCAGCGGAACTTACAATGAGCAGTTCTTC
TRBJ2-3,.,TRBV27,.,CASSLSRDSRGTDTQYF,TGTGCCAGCAGTTTATCCAGGGACTCTAGGGGCACAGATACGCAGTATTTT
TRBJ1-1,.,TRBV7-9,.,CASSPTLNTEAFF,TGTGCCAGCAGCCCAACATTGAACACTGAAGCTTTCTTT
TRBJ2-3,TRBD2,TRBV19,.,CASSIGLAGEAGTQYF,TGTGCCAGTAGTATAGGACTAGCGGGTGAGGCGGGTACGCAGTATTTT
TRBJ2-1,.,TRBV6-5,.,CASSYNSILEQFF,TGTGCCAGCAGTTACAACAGTATCTTGGAGCAGTTCTTC
TRBJ1-2,TRBD1,TRBV7-9,.,CASSSDRDYGYTF,TGTGCCAGCAGCTCGGACAGGGACTATGGCTACACCTTC
TRBJ1-1,TRBD1,TRBV7-9,few,CASSSTGPEAFF,TGTGCCAGCAGCTCGACAGGGCCTGAAGCTTTCTTT
TRBJ2-5,.,TRBV28,few,CASSLWGSRQETQYF,TGTGCCAGCAGTTTATGGGGGAGCCGCCAAGAGACCCAGTACTTC
TRBJ2-5,TRBD1,TRBV3-1/TRBV3-2,.,CASRVGTAKETQYF,TGTGCCAGCAGGGTGGGGACAGCCAAAGAGACCCAGTACTTC
TRBJ2-5,TRBD2,TRBV3-1/TRBV3-2,.,CASSQGTSGFGETQYF,TGTGCCAGCAGCCAGGGGACTAGCGGATTTGGAGAGACCCAGTACTTC
TRBJ1-4,.,TRBV5-5,.,CASSPAGTNEKLFF,TGTGCCAGCAGCCCCGCCGGAACTAATGAAAAACTGTTTTTT
TRBJ1-1,.,TRBV5-1,.,CASSLSTGNTEAFF,TGCGCCAGCAGCTTATCGACAGGGAACACTGAAGCTTTCTTT
TRBJ1-4,.,TRBV6-5,.,CASREGREEKLFF,TGTGCCAGCAGGGAGGGGCGGGAAGAAAAACTGTTTTTT
TRBJ2-5,.,TRBV9,once,CASSVEAGYQETQYF,TGTGCCAGCAGCGTAGAGGCGGGGTACCAAGAGACCCAGTACTTC
TRBJ2-7,.,TRBV7-8,.,CASSYSQGYEQYF,TGTGCCAGCAGCTATTCACAGGGCTACGAGCAGTACTTC
TRBJ1-2,.,TRBV28,.,CASSSDTNYGYTF,TGTGCCAGCAGTTCGGACACTAACTATGGCTACACCTTC
TRBJ2-5,TRBD2,TRBV7-2,.,CASSLDSSGGTQYF,TGTGCCAGCAGCTTAGATTCTAGCGGGGGGACCCAGTACTTC
TRBJ2-1,.,TRBV6-1,few,CASSELGGASYNEQFF,TGTGCCAGCAGTGAATTGGGCGGGGCCTCCTACAATGAGCAGTTCTTC
TRBJ1-1,.,TRBV7-9,.,CASSPLSTMNTEAFF,TGTGCCAGCAGCCCTCTTTCAACTATGAACACTGAAGCTTTCTTT
TRBJ1-5,TRBD1,TRBV12-3/TRBV12-4,.,CASRGQGNQPQHF,TGTGCCAGCCGGGGACAGGGCAATCAGCCCCAGCATTTT
TRBJ2-7,.,TRBV29-1,.,CSVETGRAHHYEQYF,TGCAGCGTTGAAACGGGTCGAGCACACCACTACGAGCAGTACTTC
TRBJ2-1,TRBD1,TRBV9,.,CASSVDLGQGWLGANEQFF,TGTGCCAGCAGCGTAGATTTGGGACAGGGGTGGTTAGGAGCCAATGAGCAGTTCTTC
TRBJ1-5,TRBD1,TRBV2,.,CASSTYRGPLQPQHF,TGTGCCAGCAGTACGTACAGGGGACCGCTTCAGCCCCAGCATTTT
TRBJ1-2,.,TRBV28,.,CASRAAALRGYTF,TGTGCCAGCAGGGCCGCTGCCCTGAGGGGCTACACCTTC